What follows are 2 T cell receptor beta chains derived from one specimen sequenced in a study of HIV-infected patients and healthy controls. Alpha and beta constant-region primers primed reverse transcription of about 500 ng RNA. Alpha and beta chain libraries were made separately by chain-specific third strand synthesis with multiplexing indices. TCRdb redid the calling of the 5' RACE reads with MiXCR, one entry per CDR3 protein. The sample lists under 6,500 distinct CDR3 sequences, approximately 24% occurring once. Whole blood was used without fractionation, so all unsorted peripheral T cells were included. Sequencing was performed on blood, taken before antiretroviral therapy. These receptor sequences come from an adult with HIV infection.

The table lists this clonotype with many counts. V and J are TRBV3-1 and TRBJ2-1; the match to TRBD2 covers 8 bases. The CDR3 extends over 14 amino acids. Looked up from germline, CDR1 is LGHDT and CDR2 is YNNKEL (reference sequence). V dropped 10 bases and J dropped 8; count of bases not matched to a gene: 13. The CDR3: CATRGGLPADEQFF. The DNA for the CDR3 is TGTGCCACCCGGGGGGGGCTCCCCGCGGATGAGCAGTTCTTC.

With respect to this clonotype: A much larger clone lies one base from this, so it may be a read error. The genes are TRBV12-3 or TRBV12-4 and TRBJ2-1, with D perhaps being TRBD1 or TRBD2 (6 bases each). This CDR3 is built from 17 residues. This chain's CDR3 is CASSFPGALSSYNEKFF. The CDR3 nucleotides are TGTGCCAGCAGTTTCCCGGGGGCTCTAAGCTCCTACAATGAGAAGTTCTTC.